This TCR beta chain was recorded in a study of CD8 T cells in Susac syndrome. The RNA input was about 0.5 to 1 ug, and it was reverse transcribed with random hexamers. TCRdb re-called the immunoSEQ multiplex PCR reads with MiXCR, one entry per CDR3 protein. The sample gives about 140,000 distinct CDR3 sequences, 95% of which show up once; over 0.09% is in the top ten. V shed 3 bases, J shed 6 bases, and the junction held 5 bases outside the gene matches. This CDR3 region has 14 residues. The patients serving as multiple sclerosis controls were treatment-naive. They had stable or active relapsing-remitting disease and fulfilled revised McDonald criteria. TEMRA cells were FACS-enriched, and CD8+ and CD4+ T cells were isolated negatively.

Material: CD4+ T cells from PBMCs. The gene calls are TRBV12-3 or TRBV12-4 and TRBJ1-1, with 9 positions matching TRBD1. This TCR was recovered from a human donor with multiple sclerosis. This CDR3 is CASSLDRGLPEAFF. The CDR3 nucleotides read TGTGCCAGCAGTTTGGACAGGGGCCTGCCTGAAGCTTTCTTT.